A selection of T cell receptor beta chains follows, all from one sample in a study of T cell responses to AZD1222 COVID-19 vaccine. Assay used: immunoSEQ multiplex PCR; TCRdb lists only in-frame clones, some missing. Of about 70,000 clones in the sample, about nine tenths were seen once. Material: peripheral blood, obtained 28 days after the second AZD1222 dose. Every receptor here comes from an adult who received the AZD1222 COVID-19 vaccine. Each CDR3 is given with its conserved first and last residue. The D gene is left open where the match is weak. Rows may omit the clone size; those that give it use once, few, many or a size class.

v_call: TRBV5-1; j_call: TRBJ2-1; d_call: TRBD1; clone_size: .; cdr3_nt: TGCGCCAGCAGCGAACAGGGGTTCTACAATGAGCAGTTCTTC; cdr3_aa: CASSEQGFYNEQFF
v_call: TRBV27; j_call: TRBJ1-5; d_call: .; clone_size: .; cdr3_nt: TGTGCCAGCAGCTTCTTCGGGGTTGATCAGCCCCAGCATTTT; cdr3_aa: CASSFFGVDQPQHF
v_call: TRBV9; j_call: TRBJ2-3; d_call: TRBD1; clone_size: .; cdr3_nt: TGTGCCAGCAGCCCAGACAGGGGGCGGGGAGATACGCAGTATTTT; cdr3_aa: CASSPDRGRGDTQYF
v_call: TRBV9; j_call: TRBJ2-7; d_call: .; clone_size: .; cdr3_nt: TGTGCCAGCAGCCCACGGACGACCTACGAGCAGTACTTC; cdr3_aa: CASSPRTTYEQYF
v_call: TRBV9; j_call: TRBJ2-3; d_call: .; clone_size: .; cdr3_nt: TGTGCCAGCAGCGTAGGGTTGGGCGGTGATACGCAGTATTTT; cdr3_aa: CASSVGLGGDTQYF
v_call: TRBV11-3; j_call: TRBJ2-1; d_call: .; clone_size: .; cdr3_nt: TGTGCCAGCAGCTTAGCCCGTCGAGAGCAGTTCTTC; cdr3_aa: CASSLARREQFF
v_call: TRBV30; j_call: TRBJ1-2; d_call: .; clone_size: .; cdr3_nt: TGTGCCTGGAGTTCACAAGGATATGGCTACACCTTC; cdr3_aa: CAWSSQGYGYTF
v_call: TRBV6-6; j_call: TRBJ1-2; d_call: TRBD1; clone_size: .; cdr3_nt: TGTGCCAGCACTGAACGACAGGGTCGTTTGGGCTACACCTTC; cdr3_aa: CASTERQGRLGYTF
v_call: TRBV5-1; j_call: TRBJ2-5; d_call: .; clone_size: .; cdr3_nt: TGCGCCAGCAGCTTCGGGGTAACGGCAGAGACCCAGTACTTC; cdr3_aa: CASSFGVTAETQYF
v_call: TRBV9; j_call: TRBJ1-4; d_call: .; clone_size: .; cdr3_nt: TGTGCCAGCAGCGTAGGAGGTGCAACTAATGAAAAACTGTTTTTT; cdr3_aa: CASSVGGATNEKLFF
v_call: TRBV27; j_call: TRBJ1-6; d_call: TRBD1; clone_size: .; cdr3_nt: TGTGCCAGCAGCGACAGGGGTTTCAATTCACCCCTCCACTTT; cdr3_aa: CASSDRGFNSPLHF
v_call: TRBV7-8; j_call: TRBJ2-2; d_call: .; clone_size: once; cdr3_nt: TGTGCCAGCAGCCCCCCGAATGGGGTCGGGGAGCTGTTTTTT; cdr3_aa: CASSPPNGVGELFF
v_call: TRBV11-3; j_call: TRBJ2-3; d_call: TRBD2; clone_size: once; cdr3_nt: TGTGCCAGCAGCTTAACTAGCGGGGCTGCAGATACGCAGTATTTT; cdr3_aa: CASSLTSGAADTQYF
v_call: TRBV10-3; j_call: TRBJ1-1; d_call: .; clone_size: .; cdr3_nt: TGTGCCATCAAGGCCCGAGAGAACACTGAAGCTTTCTTT; cdr3_aa: CAIKARENTEAFF
v_call: TRBV24-1; j_call: TRBJ2-1; d_call: .; clone_size: .; cdr3_nt: TGTGCCACCAGTGATTTGTCACCGAGCTCCTACAATGAGCAGTTCTTC; cdr3_aa: CATSDLSPSSYNEQFF
v_call: TRBV2; j_call: TRBJ1-5; d_call: TRBD1; clone_size: .; cdr3_nt: TGTGCCATCCAGGACAGGGGACAGCCCCAGCATTTT; cdr3_aa: CAIQDRGQPQHF
v_call: TRBV4-1; j_call: TRBJ2-2; d_call: TRBD2; clone_size: .; cdr3_nt: TGCGCCAGCAGCCGCCGACCGGGACTAGCGGCAGTCGGGGAGCTGTTTTTT; cdr3_aa: CASSRRPGLAAVGELFF
v_call: TRBV11-2; j_call: TRBJ1-1; d_call: .; clone_size: .; cdr3_nt: TGTGCCAGCAGTCTAAACACTGAAGCTTTCTTT; cdr3_aa: CASSLNTEAFF
v_call: TRBV9; j_call: TRBJ1-1; d_call: .; clone_size: .; cdr3_nt: TGTGCCAGCAGCGCACTTCAGCCTGAGGGCACTGAAGCTTTCTTT; cdr3_aa: CASSALQPEGTEAFF
v_call: TRBV5-4; j_call: TRBJ1-2; d_call: .; clone_size: few; cdr3_nt: TGTGCCAGCAGCTTGGGCCCCCGGGGAGCCTATGGCTACACCTTC; cdr3_aa: CASSLGPRGAYGYTF
v_call: TRBV9; j_call: TRBJ2-2; d_call: TRBD1; clone_size: .; cdr3_nt: TGTGCCAGCAGCGTAGCGACAGGGATCAGCACCGGGGAGCTGTTTTTT; cdr3_aa: CASSVATGISTGELFF
v_call: TRBV4-1; j_call: TRBJ1-1; d_call: .; clone_size: .; cdr3_nt: TGCGCCAGCAGCCAAGCCGCTGGAGGGTGGGGCACTGAAGCTTTCTTT; cdr3_aa: CASSQAAGGWGTEAFF
v_call: TRBV11-3; j_call: TRBJ2-2; d_call: .; clone_size: .; cdr3_nt: TGTGCCAGCAGCCCCACCTACACGGCGAACACCGGGGAGCTGTTTTTT; cdr3_aa: CASSPTYTANTGELFF
v_call: TRBV11-2; j_call: TRBJ1-1; d_call: .; clone_size: .; cdr3_nt: TGTGCCAGCAGCTTACGGTCGAACACTGAAGCTTTCTTT; cdr3_aa: CASSLRSNTEAFF
v_call: TRBV5-4; j_call: TRBJ2-3; d_call: .; clone_size: .; cdr3_nt: TGTGCCAGCAGCTTGGTGTCTAGCCGCACAGATACGCAGTATTTT; cdr3_aa: CASSLVSSRTDTQYF
v_call: TRBV18; j_call: TRBJ1-1; d_call: .; clone_size: once; cdr3_nt: TGTGCCAGCTCACCTAAGGTATCGATGAACACTGAAGCTTTCTTT; cdr3_aa: CASSPKVSMNTEAFF
v_call: TRBV5-1; j_call: TRBJ2-6; d_call: .; clone_size: .; cdr3_nt: TGCGCCAGCAGCACTGGAGGGGGGAGCTCTGGGGCCAACGTCCTGACTTTC; cdr3_aa: CASSTGGGSSGANVLTF
v_call: TRBV5-6; j_call: TRBJ1-3; d_call: TRBD1; clone_size: .; cdr3_nt: TGTGCCAGCAGCATAGGACAGGTCCCCATATATTTT; cdr3_aa: CASSIGQVPIYF
v_call: TRBV5-4; j_call: TRBJ1-3; d_call: .; clone_size: .; cdr3_nt: TGTGCCAGCAGCTTGGGAGGGGCTGGAAACACCATATATTTT; cdr3_aa: CASSLGGAGNTIYF
v_call: TRBV27; j_call: TRBJ1-5; d_call: TRBD1; clone_size: .; cdr3_nt: TGTGCCAGCAGTCTCGAGACCCCGGACAGGGGCGACAATCAGCCCCAGCATTTT; cdr3_aa: CASSLETPDRGDNQPQHF
v_call: TRBV19; j_call: TRBJ1-4; d_call: TRBD1; clone_size: .; cdr3_nt: TGTGCCAGTAGTATACAGGGGGGTGAAAAACTGTTTTTT; cdr3_aa: CASSIQGGEKLFF
v_call: TRBV11-2; j_call: TRBJ1-6; d_call: .; clone_size: .; cdr3_nt: TGTGCCAGCAGCTTATCCTACGGGGTCAGACTCTTGAATTCACCCCTCCACTTT; cdr3_aa: CASSLSYGVRLLNSPLHF
v_call: TRBV5-1; j_call: TRBJ1-3; d_call: .; clone_size: few; cdr3_nt: TGCGCCAGCAGCTTGGCCTCTGGAAACACCATATATTTT; cdr3_aa: CASSLASGNTIYF
v_call: TRBV27; j_call: TRBJ2-1; d_call: .; clone_size: .; cdr3_nt: TGTGCCAGCATGAGGGGTAGGACTCCCGACGGTTGGTATGAGCAGTTCTTC; cdr3_aa: CASMRGRTPDGWYEQFF
v_call: TRBV5-1; j_call: TRBJ2-7; d_call: .; clone_size: .; cdr3_nt: TGCGCCAGCAGCTTTTCGGGCTACGAGCAGTACTTC; cdr3_aa: CASSFSGYEQYF
v_call: TRBV5-4; j_call: TRBJ2-1; d_call: .; clone_size: .; cdr3_nt: TGTGCCAGCAGCCCCTACAGGGCTAATGAGCAGTTCTTC; cdr3_aa: CASSPYRANEQFF
v_call: TRBV7-7; j_call: TRBJ1-1; d_call: .; clone_size: .; cdr3_nt: TGTGCCAGCAGCTTACAGACAAGGACAGCCGAGAACACTGAAGCTTTCTTT; cdr3_aa: CASSLQTRTAENTEAFF
v_call: TRBV24-1; j_call: TRBJ2-2; d_call: .; clone_size: .; cdr3_nt: TGTGCCACCACCGGGCCGGAGAACACCGGGGAGCTGTTTTTT; cdr3_aa: CATTGPENTGELFF
v_call: TRBV2; j_call: TRBJ1-3; d_call: .; clone_size: .; cdr3_nt: TGTGCCAGCAGAGATTCTAGGGGCTCGAACACCATATATTTT; cdr3_aa: CASRDSRGSNTIYF
v_call: TRBV18; j_call: TRBJ1-1; d_call: .; clone_size: once; cdr3_nt: TGTGCCAGCTCTCCGGGACTACTTAACACTGAAGCTTTCTTT; cdr3_aa: CASSPGLLNTEAFF